The text below deals with one TCR beta chain. The antigen remains unidentified. These data belong to a study of neoadjuvant nivolumab and ipilimumab in lung cancer. Turning to the study itself: The combination arm added day-1 ipilimumab 1 mg/kg to nivolumab 3 mg/kg on days 1, 15, 29.

Profiled with immunoSEQ multiplex PCR; TCRdb holds only in-frame clones, not every one. Of roughly 19,000 clones in the sample, 75% to 85% were seen once. The CDR3 loop spans 12 amino acids. The V gene's germline CDR1 is ENHRY and CDR2 SYGVKD. V gave up 6 bases and J gave up 4 bases, with 9 bases separating them. Study-level results: Resected tumors had greater TCR richness and clonality than uninvolved lung. TCR receptors were sequenced in few samples. Only two of four nivolumab-treated tumors gained richness and clonality by surgery.

The sequence was obtained from an adult with non-small cell lung cancer. The material was tumor tissue, obtained after neoadjuvant nivolumab, alone or with ipilimumab, at or shortly before surgery. This chain joins TRBV10-3 and TRBJ1-1; D uncertain. CDR3 sequence: CAIRWEGTEAFF. As DNA, the CDR3 is TGTGCCATCAGGTGGGAGGGCACTGAAGCTTTCTTT.